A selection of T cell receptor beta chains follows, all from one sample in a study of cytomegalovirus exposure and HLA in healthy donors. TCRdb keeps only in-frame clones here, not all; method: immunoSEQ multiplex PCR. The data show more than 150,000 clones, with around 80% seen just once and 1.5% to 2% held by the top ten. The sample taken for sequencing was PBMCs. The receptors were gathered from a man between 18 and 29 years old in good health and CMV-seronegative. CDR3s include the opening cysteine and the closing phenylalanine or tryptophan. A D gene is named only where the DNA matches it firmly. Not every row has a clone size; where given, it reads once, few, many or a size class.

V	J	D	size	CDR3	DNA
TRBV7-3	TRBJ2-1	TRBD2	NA	CASSLTGLAGARSYNEQFF	TGTGCCAGCAGCTTAACAGGTCTAGCGGGAGCTCGATCCTACAATGAGCAGTTCTTC
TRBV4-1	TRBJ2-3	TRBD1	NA	CASSQVGTGADTQYF	TGCGCCAGCAGCCAAGTTGGGACAGGGGCAGATACGCAGTATTTT
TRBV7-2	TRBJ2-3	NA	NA	CASSSHTDTQYF	TGTGCCAGCAGCTCCCATACAGATACGCAGTATTTT
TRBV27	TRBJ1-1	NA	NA	CASTTRNQGRGGTEAFF	TGTGCCAGCACGACAAGGAACCAGGGAAGGGGGGGAACTGAAGCTTTCTTT
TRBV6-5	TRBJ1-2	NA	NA	CASSYSLLGGGYTF	TGTGCCAGCAGTTACTCCCTCTTGGGAGGTGGCTACACCTTC
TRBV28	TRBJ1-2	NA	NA	CALGRTNAGGYTF	TGTGCCCTGGGACGGACCAACGCGGGGGGCTACACCTTC
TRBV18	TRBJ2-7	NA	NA	CASSYRGGEQYF	TGTGCCAGCTCATACAGGGGGGGCGAGCAGTACTTC
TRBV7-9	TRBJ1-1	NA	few	CASNYPGQPNTEAFF	TGTGCCAGCAACTACCCAGGACAGCCGAACACTGAAGCTTTCTTT
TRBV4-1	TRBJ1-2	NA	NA	CASSQDPGSNYGYTF	TGCGCCAGCAGCCAAGATCCGGGGAGTAACTATGGCTACACCTTC
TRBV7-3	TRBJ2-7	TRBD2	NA	CASSLGGGPTYEQYF	TGTGCCAGCAGCTTGGGCGGGGGGCCGACCTACGAGCAGTACTTC
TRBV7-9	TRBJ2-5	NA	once	CASSHQETQYF	TGTGCCAGCAGCCATCAAGAGACCCAGTACTTC
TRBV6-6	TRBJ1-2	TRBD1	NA	CASRQGQGDYGYTF	TGTGCCAGCAGGCAAGGACAGGGGGACTATGGCTACACCTTC
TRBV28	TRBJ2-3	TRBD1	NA	CASSLSGTVLDTQYF	TGTGCCAGCAGTTTATCGGGGACAGTTCTCGATACGCAGTATTTT
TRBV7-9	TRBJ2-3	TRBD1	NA	CASSRRQGYTDTQYF	TGTGCCAGCAGCCGTAGACAGGGTTACACAGATACGCAGTATTTT
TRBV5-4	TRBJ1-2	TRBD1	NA	CASSAGQGSLGYTF	TGTGCCAGCAGCGCGGGACAGGGGTCTTTGGGCTACACCTTC
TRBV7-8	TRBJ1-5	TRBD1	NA	CASSTRQGTGQPQHF	TGTGCCAGCAGCACCCGACAGGGGACAGGGCAGCCCCAGCATTTT
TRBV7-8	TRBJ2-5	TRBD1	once	CASTMSGTGDGETQYF	TGTGCCAGCACCATGTCCGGGACAGGGGACGGGGAGACCCAGTACTTC
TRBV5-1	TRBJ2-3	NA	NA	CASSLTAGRGSDTQYF	TGCGCCAGCAGCTTGACGGCGGGGCGGGGTTCAGATACGCAGTATTTT
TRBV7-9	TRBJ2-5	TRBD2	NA	CASSLDGLGTQYF	TGTGCCAGCAGCTTAGACGGACTAGGGACCCAGTACTTC
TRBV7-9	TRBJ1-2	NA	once	CASSLEGGGVRPNYGYTF	TGTGCCAGCAGCTTAGAGGGCGGCGGGGTTCGGCCCAACTATGGCTACACCTTC
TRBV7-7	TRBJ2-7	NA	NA	CASSLGGPSYEQYF	TGTGCTAGCAGCTTAGGGGGGCCCTCCTACGAGCAGTACTTC
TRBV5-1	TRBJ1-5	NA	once	CASSQGRNQPQHF	TGCGCCAGCAGCCAGGGCCGCAATCAGCCCCAGCATTTT
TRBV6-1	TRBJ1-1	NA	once	CASSEAGDTEAFF	TGTGCCAGCAGTGAGGCGGGGGACACTGAAGCTTTCTTT
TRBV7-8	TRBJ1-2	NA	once	CASSLAGQSYGYTF	TGTGCCAGCAGCTTAGCGGGACAATCGTATGGCTACACCTTC
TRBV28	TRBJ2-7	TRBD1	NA	CASSLVTGGVKLYEQYF	TGTGCCAGCAGTTTAGTGACAGGGGGCGTCAAGCTCTACGAGCAGTACTTC
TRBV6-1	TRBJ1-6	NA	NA	CASSLGPGVPLHF	TGTGCCAGCAGTCTCGGACCGGGGGTCCCCCTCCACTTT
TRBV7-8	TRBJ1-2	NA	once	CASSSRGGSYGYTF	TGTGCCAGCAGCTCCAGGGGAGGGTCGTATGGCTACACCTTC
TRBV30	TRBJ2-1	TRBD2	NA	CAWSAGLAGGNEQFF	TGTGCCTGGAGTGCAGGGCTAGCGGGGGGAAATGAGCAGTTCTTC
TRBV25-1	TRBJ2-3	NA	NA	CASSEFQDTQYF	TGTGCCAGCAGTGAATTTCAAGATACGCAGTATTTT
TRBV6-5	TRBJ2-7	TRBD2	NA	CASIMGLAVTEQYF	TGTGCCAGCATTATGGGACTAGCGGTAACAGAGCAGTACTTC
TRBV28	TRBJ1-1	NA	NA	CASSLRLGTEAFF	TGTGCCAGCAGTTTGAGGTTGGGCACTGAAGCTTTCTTT
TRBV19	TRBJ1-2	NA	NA	CASSPRLESGGYTF	TGTGCCAGTAGTCCCCGACTCGAGAGTGGTGGCTACACCTTC
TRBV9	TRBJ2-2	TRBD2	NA	CASSPSTSRPGELFF	TGTGCCAGCAGCCCATCGACTAGCCGGCCCGGGGAGCTGTTTTTT
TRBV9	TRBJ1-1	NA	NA	CASSVDPGGGMNTEAFF	TGTGCCAGCAGCGTCGATCCTGGGGGAGGCATGAACACTGAAGCTTTCTTT
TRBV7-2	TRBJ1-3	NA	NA	CASSLQGAPGQLTGNTIYF	TGTGCCAGCAGCTTACAAGGGGCCCCCGGACAGCTTACTGGAAACACCATATATTTT